The 6 T cell receptor beta chains presented below share a single source sample, sequenced in a study of T cells after yellow fever vaccination. MiXCR, applied by TCRdb to the 5' RACE reads, yields one record per CDR3 protein. The table lists some 240,000 distinct CDR3 sequences, roughly 4% of them singletons. The material sequenced was PBMCs, taken 15 days after the yellow fever booster vaccination. These receptors all come from a man younger than 30 who received the YFV17D yellow fever vaccine.

This clonotype was detected ten times or more. The V call is TRBV3-1, the J call TRBJ2-2, with D perhaps matching TRBD2 (6 bases). The V end was cut by 4 bases, the J end by 3 bases, with 15 bases between. The CDR3 extends over 16 amino acids. Germline-derived CDR1 and CDR2 are LGHDT and YNNKEL (reference sequence). The CDR3 DNA sequence: TGTGCCAGCAGCCTCCGGGCTCCGGGAGACACCGGGGAGCTGTTTTTT. Translation gives CASSLRAPGDTGELFF.

This clonotype showed up many times. This chain uses TRBV25-1 with TRBJ2-7, with D perhaps matching TRBD1 or TRBD2 (5 bases each). V was pared by 1 base and J by 7 bases, with 14 bases between. CDR1 and CDR2 (germline): MGHDK, SYGVNS. CDR3 length: 14 residues. The CDR3 sequence is CASSESGTAWEQYF. In DNA form, the CDR3 reads TGTGCCAGCAGTGAATCTGGGACGGCCTGGGAGCAGTACTTC.

This clonotype was counted ten times or more. The chain recombines TRBV3-1 with TRBJ2-2; D ambiguous. The V and J ends lost 4 bases and 5 bases respectively, with 14 bases between them. Germline assignment: CDR1 LGHDT and CDR2 YNNKEL (reference sequence). The CDR3 spans 15 residues. CDR3 residues: CASSPGLVVTGELFF. The CDR3, as DNA: TGTGCCAGCAGCCCGGGTCTAGTTGTGACCGGGGAGCTGTTTTTT.

This clonotype was picked up many times. The chain links TRBV3-1 to TRBJ1-3, with TRBD1 as a possible D gene (5 bases). The CDR3 covers 14 residues. Between the trimmed V and J ends, which lost 1 base and 5 bases, there was a span of 9 bases. Germline-derived CDR1 and CDR2 are LGHDT and YNNKEL (reference sequence). Here the CDR3 reads CASSQAGGRNTIYF. As DNA, the CDR3 is TGTGCCAGCAGCCAAGCCGGGGGGAGAAACACCATATATTTT.

This clonotype was detected ten times or more. The chain is built from TRBV7-2 and TRBJ1-1; a possible D gene is TRBD1 (6 bases). The CDR3 is 12 residues long. Trimming shortened V by 4 bases and J by 7 bases, and 10 bases separated the two germline ends. CDR1 is SGHTA and CDR2 is FQGNSA in the germline V gene. The CDR3 is CASSSTGNEAFF. The CDR3 DNA is TGTGCCAGCAGCTCTACAGGGAATGAAGCTTTCTTT. Supplemented by reference TRBV7-2 and TRBJ1-1, the full variable domain reads GAGVSQSPSNKVTEKGKDVELRCDPISGHTALYWYRQSLGQGLEFLIYFQGNSAPDKSGLPSDRFSAERTGGSVSTLTIQRTQQEDSAVYLCASSSTGNEAFFGQGTRLTVV.

The table lists this clonotype with many counts. The chain is built from TRBV20-1 and TRBJ1-2, with D possibly TRBD1 on 5 matching bases. CDR1 and CDR2 from the germline V gene are DFQATT and SNEGSKA (reference sequence). The CDR3 extends over 13 amino acids. Trimming pared 5 bases from V and 10 bases from J, leaving 20 bases between. The CDR3 bases are TGCAGTGCTCGACTGGGGACGGCTCCTGTCTACACCTTC. Protein product: CSARLGTAPVYTF.